This entry is about one T cell receptor beta chain. Its target is not known. Donors underwent one heparinised blood draw, about 0.12 L on average. Each population that was sorted was more than 98% pure. TCRB transcripts that were expressed got sequenced, as all of the isolated RNA had been reverse transcribed. Using immunoSEQ multiplex PCR, the repertoire was profiled, and TCRdb retains in-frame clones only, with some absent. The sample records almost 350,000 clones, roughly 9% being singletons. The data derive from a study of beta chain features in type 1 diabetes. Study summary: Age, gender, cell numbers and subset yield matched between patients and controls. General study points: It was among patients, rather than healthy donors, that naive, central memory and Treg TCRB repertoires appeared more similar. Shortening that was moderate but significant affected the TCRB CDR3s of Type 1 diabetes patients in all four CD4+ subsets.

Germline lookup yields CDR1 MNHNS and CDR2 SASEGT. CDR3 length: 17 residues. Trimming at V came to 5 bases and at J to 5 bases, leaving 14 bases not matched to a gene. The rearrangement links TRBV6-1 to TRBJ2-2, with 7 bases lining up with TRBD1. The sequencing input was central memory CD4+ T cells from blood. This TCR derives from a man aged 25-40 years with type 1 diabetes. CDR3 loop: CASSKGLALRGTGELFF. The CDR3, as DNA: TGTGCCAGCAGTAAAGGACTTGCCCTCAGGGGGACCGGGGAGCTGTTTTTT.